Below are 24 T cell receptor beta chains sequenced from a single sample in a study of blood T cell repertoires in COVID-19. The data were produced by immunoSEQ multiplex PCR, yet TCRdb's version contains in-frame clones alone and is incomplete. The data show about 250,000 clones, with under 90% seen just once and less than 2% held by the top ten. Sequencing was carried out using PBMCs or T cells enriched from blood (not recorded which). These receptors were collected from a man between 40 and 49 years old who had recovered from COVID-19.

Here the CDR3 DNA reads TGTGCCACCAATTCCGGGACAGTTAATTCACCCCTCCACTTT. This sequence encodes CATNSGTVNSPLHF. The V gene is TRBV27, the J gene TRBJ1-6; the match to TRBD1 covers 7 bases. CDR1 is MNHEY, CDR2 SMNVEV, per germline (reference sequence). The CDR3 spans 14 residues. V lost 10 bases and J lost 6; bases outside the gene matches: 9.

The chain carries TRBV9 and TRBJ2-2, with D maybe TRBD1 (5 bases). Trimming pared 1 base from V and 3 bases from J, leaving 10 bases between. Germline CDR1 reads SGDLS; CDR2 reads YYNGEE. The CDR3 runs to 15 residues. The CDR3 coding sequence is TGTGCCAGCAGCGTACATAGGGGCGACACCGGGGAGCTGTTTTTT. This translates into CASSVHRGDTGELFF. Filled out from reference TRBV9 and TRBJ2-2, the complete variable domain reads DSGVTQTPKHLITATGQRVTLRCSPRSGDLSVYWYQQSLDQGLQFLIQYYNGEERAKGNILERFSAQQFPDLHSELNLSSLELGDSALYFCASSVHRGDTGELFFGEGSRLTVL.

J is TRBJ2-1 and V is TRBV3-1 (or the pseudogene TRBV3-2); D gene unclear. The V end lost 1 base, the J end lost 3 bases, and 7 bases lay between the germline ends. The CDR3 length is 14 residues. Germline loops: CDR1 LGHDT, CDR2 YNNKEL (reference sequence). The CDR3 protein is CASSQASNYNEQFF. The CDR3 nucleotides read TGTGCCAGCAGCCAAGCGTCTAACTACAATGAGCAGTTCTTC.

The gene calls are TRBV19 and TRBJ1-5, with 9 bases matching TRBD1. Germline V gene data show CDR1 as LNHDA and CDR2 as SQIVND (reference sequence). The J segment lost 4 bases and the V segment lost 5 bases, leaving 3 bases of the junction unmatched. This CDR3 contains 14 residues. The CDR3 nucleotides read TGTGCCAGTAGTTGGGGACAGGGAAATCAGCCCCAGCATTTT. Translated, it gives CASSWGQGNQPQHF.

This clone was counted once. This rearrangement joins TRBV20-1 to TRBJ2-7, with D uncertain. Germline CDR1 reads DFQATT; CDR2 reads SNEGSKA (reference sequence). The CDR3 contains 11 residues. V lost 5 bases and J 4 bases, leaving 9 bases between the germline ends. CDR3 bases: TGCAGTGCTCCAAGCGCATACGAGCAGTACTTC. This encodes CSAPSAYEQYF.

The chain has TRBV7-8 and TRBJ1-5; D gene ambiguous. V shed 2 bases and J shed 3 bases, with 20 bases lying between them. CDR3 length: 18 residues. Germline-derived CDR1 and CDR2 are SGHVS and FQNEAQ. The CDR3 DNA follows: TGTGCCAGCAGCTTAACAACGGAGGGCCGGAGGCCCAATCAGCCCCAGCATTTT. The encoded protein is CASSLTTEGRRPNQPQHF.

This chain connects TRBV6-5 to TRBJ2-7; 10 positions match TRBD2. Germline lookup yields CDR1 MNHEY and CDR2 SVGAGI. The CDR3 loop spans 15 amino acids. V gave up 5 bases and J gave up 2 bases; unmatched junction bases: 6. DNA of the CDR3: TGTGCCAGCAGTCCTGTCAGCGGGAGGGCCTACGAGCAGTACTTC. It translates to CASSPVSGRAYEQYF.

The V and J genes are TRBV3-1 (or the pseudogene TRBV3-2) and TRBJ1-2, with TRBD1 matching 12 bases. The germline CDR1 and CDR2 sequences are LGHDT and YNNKEL (reference sequence). The CDR3 totals 15 residues. The ends lost 10 bases at V and 2 bases at J; junction bases unmatched: 8. The CDR3 DNA reads as TGTGCCACCCGGGACAGGGGGCTTATGAACTATGGCTACACCTTC. This codes for CATRDRGLMNYGYTF.

The rearrangement uses TRBV28 and TRBJ2-6; D not certain. V was shortened by 5 bases and J by 0 bases, with 8 bases between the two germline ends. Germline V lookup: CDR1 MDHEN, CDR2 SYDVKM. The CDR3 sequence is 15 residues long. The CDR3, as DNA: TGTGCCAGCAGTAAACACAGCTCTGGGGCCAACGTCCTGACTTTC. Its protein is CASSKHSSGANVLTF.

V gene TRBV28 combines with J gene TRBJ1-5, with 8 bases aligning to TRBD1. The germline V gene encodes CDR1 MDHEN and CDR2 SYDVKM. The junction had 7 bases not matched to a gene; V was cut back by 7 bases and J by 5 bases. CDR3 length equals 14 residues. The CDR3 nucleotides read TGTGCCAGCACCCCCGGGACAGGACATCAGCCCCAGCATTTT. It specifies CASTPGTGHQPQHF.

The CDR3 sequence is CASSLPIMDSSYEQYF. CDR3 DNA sequence: TGTGCCAGCAGCTTACCTATAATGGACAGCTCCTACGAGCAGTACTTC. This chain joins TRBV7-9 and TRBJ2-7; a possible D gene is TRBD1 (6 bases). Germline lookup yields CDR1 SEHNR and CDR2 FQNEAQ (reference sequence). The CDR3 runs to 16 residues. Between the trimmed V and J ends, which lost 2 bases and 0 bases, there was a span of 14 bases. Variable domain in full (rest from reference TRBV7-9 and TRBJ2-7): DTGVSQNPRHKITKRGQNVTFRCDPISEHNRLYWYRQTLGQGPEFLTYFQNEAQLEKSRLLSDRFSAERPKGSFSTLEIQRTEQGDSAMYLCASSLPIMDSSYEQYFGPGTRLTVT.

This chain joins TRBV7-2 and TRBJ2-2, with D perhaps matching TRBD1 (6 bases). The CDR3 runs to 15 residues. Germline lookup yields CDR1 SGHTA and CDR2 FQGNSA. V dropped 5 bases and J dropped 4 bases, with 14 bases sitting between them. The CDR3, as DNA: TGTGCCAGCAGCCCACGGACAGCTACCACCGGGGAGCTGTTTTTT. Amino acids: CASSPRTATTGELFF.

The V gene is TRBV7-9, the J gene TRBJ1-2, with 9 bases that match TRBD1. V lost 3 bases and J lost 5; bases outside the gene matches: 10. CDR1 is SEHNR, CDR2 FQNEAQ, per germline (reference sequence). The CDR3 spans 16 residues. This CDR3 reads CASSFDRTGGQYGYTF. The DNA of the CDR3 is TGTGCCAGCAGCTTCGACCGAACAGGGGGCCAGTATGGCTACACCTTC.

For the CDR3, the DNA is TGCAGCGTTGGACAGGGAAGCTCCTACGAGCAGTACTTC. This encodes CSVGQGSSYEQYF. The chain joins TRBV29-1 to TRBJ2-7; TRBD1 matches at 7 bases. CDR3 length: 13 residues. Germline lookup yields CDR1 SQVTM and CDR2 ANQGSEA. V lost 4 bases to trimming and J lost 0 bases; unmatched junction nucleotides: 3.

This sequence joins TRBV10-3 and TRBJ2-3; 10 positions match TRBD2. CDR1 is ENHRY, CDR2 SYGVKD, per germline. J gave up 9 bases and V 6 bases, and 12 bases lay outside the gene matches. CDR3 length: 15 residues. As DNA, the CDR3 is TGTGCCATCAGCGGGACTAGCGCCCGCGGGGGCACGCAGTATTTT. Its translation: CAISGTSARGGTQYF.

This rearrangement joins TRBV24-1 to TRBJ1-2, with 7 nucleotides matching TRBD1. The germline V gene encodes CDR1 KGHDR and CDR2 SFDVKD. The ends lost 9 bases at V and 4 bases at J; junction bases unmatched: 7. CDR3 length: 13 amino acids. Here the CDR3 DNA reads TGTGCCACCGCCGACAGGGAAGGCTATGGCTACACCTTC. Translated, it gives CATADREGYGYTF.

V gene TRBV28 combines with J gene TRBJ2-1; 13 bases are shared with TRBD2. Germline V gene lookup returns CDR1 MDHEN and CDR2 SYDVKM. This CDR3 spans 15 amino acids. Trimming removed 4 bases from V and 9 bases from J; junction bases left unmatched: 6. CDR3 protein: CASSSGLAGLGEQFF. CDR3 bases: TGTGCCAGCAGTTCGGGACTAGCGGGACTAGGTGAGCAGTTCTTC. Using reference TRBV28 and TRBJ2-1 for the parts outside the CDR3, the full variable domain is DVKVTQSSRYLVKRTGEKVFLECVQDMDHENMFWYRQDPGLGLRLIYFSYDVKMKEKGDIPEGYSVSREKKERFSLILESASTNQTSMYLCASSSGLAGLGEQFFGPGTRLTVL.

The CDR3 loop is CASRQGYNSPLHF. The CDR3 DNA follows: TGTGCCAGCAGACAGGGGTATAATTCACCCCTCCACTTT. J is TRBJ1-6 and V is TRBV27; TRBD1 agrees at 7 bases. CDR1 and CDR2 (germline): MNHEY, SMNVEV (reference sequence). After removal of 6 bases from V and 4 bases from J, the junction contained 0 bases not matched to a gene. The CDR3 covers 13 residues.

The chain employs TRBV4-1 and TRBJ2-3; 9 nucleotides line up with TRBD1. Germline lookup yields CDR1 MGHRA and CDR2 YSYEKL. The CDR3 totals 15 residues. Trimming at V came to 2 bases and at J to 3 bases, leaving 3 bases not matched to a gene. DNA for the CDR3: TGCGCCAGCAGCCAACCGGGACAGGGAACAGATACGCAGTATTTT. Amino acid sequence: CASSQPGQGTDTQYF.

V usage is TRBV4-1 and J usage is TRBJ1-4; 8 nucleotides align to TRBD1. This CDR3 comprises 15 residues. After removal of 3 bases from V and 7 bases from J, the junction contained 7 bases not matched to a gene. Germline V gene sequence: CDR1 MGHRA, CDR2 YSYEKL. The CDR3 here is CASSHSGDRGEKLFF. In DNA, the CDR3 is TGCGCCAGCAGCCACTCCGGCGACAGGGGTGAAAAACTGTTTTTT.

The chain recombines TRBV18 with TRBJ2-7; tentatively, D is TRBD1 (5 bases). The CDR3 sequence is 12 residues long. Germline CDR1 reads KGHSH; CDR2 reads LQKENI. Trimming pared 5 bases from V and 4 bases from J, leaving 9 bases between. The CDR3 coding sequence is TGTGCCAGCTCATCGACAGTTTACGAGCAGTACTTC. Its translation is CASSSTVYEQYF.

The chain carries TRBV18 and TRBJ2-3, with 8 bases that match TRBD2. The CDR3 contains 16 residues. The V gene end was trimmed by 3 bases and the J gene end by 5 bases; junction bases not matched to a gene: 10. Germline assignment: CDR1 KGHSH and CDR2 LQKENI. The CDR3 DNA follows: TGTGCCAGCTCACCCTATTCGGCGGGAGGAGGAGATACGCAGTATTTT. Amino acids: CASSPYSAGGGDTQYF.

In its sample, this clone was seen a few times. The chain is built from TRBV7-8 and TRBJ1-5; the D is unclear. The CDR3 consists of 15 residues. V dropped 5 bases and J dropped 1 base, with 12 bases sitting between them. Germline V gives CDR1 SGHVS, CDR2 FQNEAQ. CDR3 sequence (DNA): TGTGCCAGCAGCCCTACCCGAGGGAGCAATCAGCCCCAGCATTTT. It is translated as CASSPTRGSNQPQHF.

This clone was recorded once. The chain recombines TRBV27 with TRBJ2-1, with TRBD2 matching 10 bases. V was clipped by 2 bases and J by 5 bases; unmatched bases: 3. The CDR3 is 15 residues long. Germline lookup yields CDR1 MNHEY and CDR2 SMNVEV (reference sequence). CDR3 coding DNA: TGTGCCAGCAGTTTAAAAGCGGGAGGGCACAATGAGCAGTTCTTC. It encodes CASSLKAGGHNEQFF.